One TCR beta chain is described in this entry. There is no known antigen for this receptor. Base qualities are missing; no much larger clone stands one base away. These data belong to a study of T cell repertoires in cytomegalovirus infection (dated by TCRdb to about 2019). At the level of the whole study: The HLA type of each donor mattered for the analysis, because public TCR beta signatures pointed to carriage of CMV infection along with the matching HLA type.

The instrument given in TCRdb is Illumina HiSeq 1500. The public reads were run again by TCRdb, first through fastp at Q25 and then through MiXCR, and only productive beta chains were kept. Rows with a matching CDR3 protein are joined into one entry that keeps the most common DNA and genes. The sample data list 350,000 to 550,000 distinct CDR3 sequences, and 30% to 40% of these were observed just once. Around 15% of the sample is held by the ten biggest clonotypes. Findings and caveats that apply to the study as a whole: Cumulative frequency of public TCR beta family members discriminated carriers of CMV infection plus the relevant HLA type in this cohort and an independent 352-donor cohort. In the ex vivo response, HLA-C-restricted CMV-specific TCR beta clonotypes were dominant, and in two of eight donors the single most frequent clonotype came from this HLA-C-restricted group.

The germline V gene (reference sequence) sets CDR1 to MNHNY and CDR2 to SVGAGI. The germline ends are 15 bases apart after V is trimmed by 11 bases and J by 1 base. From the cysteine through the phenylalanine, the CDR3 covers 14 amino acids. CDR3 DNA only is kept here, 42 bases in frame from base 1. Material for sequencing was PBMCs. The rearranged chain carries TRBV6-6 and TRBJ1-5, and the D gene may be TRBD1, 6 bases matching. The sequence derives from a human donor in good health (CMV status not recorded). Some clones in this sample may be carry-over from other donors' samples. In nucleotide form, the sequence is TGTGCCGCCGTTGAGCAGGGGAGCAATCAGCCCCAGCATTTT. This yields the protein CAAVEQGSNQPQHF.